The TCR beta chain under discussion was sequenced for a study of cytomegalovirus exposure and HLA in healthy donors. Per the germline V gene, CDR1 is SGHTA and CDR2 is FQGNSA. The V and J ends lost 5 bases and 5 bases, in that order; junction bases with no gene match: 6. This CDR3 region has 14 residues. With 60 Vbeta and 13 Jbeta primers, the PCR was carried out. Sequenced by immunoSEQ multiplex PCR; TCRdb stores in-frame clones only, minus some. The data show some 170,000 clones, with about four fifths seen just once and about 10% held by the top ten. This receptor was taken from a man between 45 and 60 years old in good health and CMV-seropositive. This chain joins TRBV7-2 and TRBJ2-1; 7 bases are shared with TRBD2. The sample comprised PBMCs. As DNA, the CDR3 is TGTGCCAGCAGCCCCTGGACTAGTCACAATGAGCAGTTCTTC. Translated, it gives CASSPWTSHNEQFF.